These 11 T cell receptor beta chains were sequenced from one sample in a study of T-cell reconstitution after alpha-beta-depleted transplantation in children. Preparing the TCRbeta library involved the use of unique molecular identifiers. TCRdb called the PCR reads again in MiXCR, with one record for every CDR3 protein. The sample comprises a few hundred thousand distinct CDR3 sequences, over 10% of which are singletons, and about 2% rests with the top ten. The specimen comprised PBMCs, mostly from graft donor cells, sampled 360 days after TCRalphabeta/CD19-depleted stem cell transplant. These receptors originate from a male patient aged 10 to 17 who had a stem cell transplant for acute myeloid leukemia, so the T cells may come from the graft donor.

The chain couples TRBV12-3 or TRBV12-4 to TRBJ2-7; perhaps TRBD2 as D (6 bases). Trimming pared 5 bases from V and 0 bases from J, leaving 17 bases between. The length of the CDR3 is 16 residues. The CDR3 sequence is CASSTMAGPRSYEQYF. The CDR3 DNA follows: TGTGCCAGCAGTACTATGGCGGGGCCCCGCTCCTACGAGCAGTACTTC.

This clonotype has at least ten counts. The gene calls are TRBV20-1 and TRBJ2-3; 11 bases agree with TRBD2. The CDR3 is 16 amino acids. From germline, CDR1 is DFQATT and CDR2 SNEGSKA (reference sequence). Trimming took 6 bases from V and 2 from J; bases not matched to a gene: 10. CDR3 protein: CSARSGTSGPTDTQYF. CDR3 in DNA: TGCAGTGCCCGTTCCGGGACTAGCGGACCCACAGATACGCAGTATTTT.

This clonotype was recorded at least ten times. The chain uses TRBV29-1 and TRBJ1-6; 10 positions match TRBD1. This CDR3 spans 13 amino acids. Germline V gene data show CDR1 as SQVTM and CDR2 as ANQGSEA. The ends lost 6 bases at V and 8 bases at J; junction bases unmatched: 4. CDR3 nucleotides: TGCAGCGTCGCCGGGACAGGGGATTCACCCCTCCACTTT. This sequence encodes CSVAGTGDSPLHF.

The chain recombines TRBV6-2 or TRBV6-3 with TRBJ2-5; 11 bases map to TRBD2. V was clipped by 2 bases and J by 7 bases; unmatched bases: 15. Germline CDR1 reads MNHEY; CDR2 reads SVGEGT. The CDR3 consists of 18 residues. CDR3 bases: TGTGCCAGCAGTTACGACAGGCTAGCGGGAGGCCCGGGAAGGACCCAGTACTTC. It encodes CASSYDRLAGGPGRTQYF.

This clonotype was counted many times. The V gene is TRBV29-1, the J gene TRBJ2-7, with D tentatively TRBD2 (5 bases). V dropped 3 bases and J dropped 8 bases, with 17 bases sitting between them. CDR1 and CDR2 (germline): SQVTM, ANQGSEA. There are 13 residues in the CDR3. The CDR3 sequence is CSVEYSGSGKQYF. CDR3 DNA sequence: TGCAGCGTTGAGTACAGTGGGTCGGGGAAGCAGTACTTC.

This clonotype was detected only a few times. The chain recombines TRBV20-1 with TRBJ2-1; no reliable D call. Trimming removed 0 bases from V and 9 bases from J, with 6 bases in between. Germline CDR1 is DFQATT and CDR2 is SNEGSKA (reference sequence). This CDR3 region has 11 residues. CDR3 residues: CSARETPEQFF. Written as DNA, the CDR3 is TGCAGTGCTAGAGAGACTCCTGAGCAGTTCTTC.

The CDR3 protein is CASSLGAGGPHEQYF. The CDR3 DNA reads TGTGCCAGCAGCCTAGGGGCGGGAGGGCCGCATGAGCAGTACTTC. The V gene is TRBV7-6, the J gene TRBJ2-7, with 9 nucleotides matching TRBD2. Trimming took 5 bases from V and 7 from J; bases not matched to a gene: 12. The CDR3 extends over 15 amino acids. Germline V gene data show CDR1 as SGHVS and CDR2 as FNYEAQ.

J is TRBJ2-5 and V is TRBV5-6; TRBD2 matches 7 bases. The trim removed 0 bases at V and 5 bases at J, leaving 10 bases unmatched. The germline CDR1 and CDR2 sequences are SGHDT and YYEEEE. This CDR3 has 16 residues. CDR3 DNA: TGTGCCAGCAGCTTGGCCCCACTAGCGTCTGGTGAGACCCAGTACTTC. Amino acid sequence: CASSLAPLASGETQYF.

In its sample, this clonotype was seen many times. The chain carries TRBV24-1 and TRBJ2-1, with D possibly matching TRBD1 (5 bases). Deletions cut 10 bases from V and 7 bases from J, with 10 bases between. The germline gives CDR1 KGHDR, CDR2 SFDVKD. The CDR3 runs to 11 residues. CDR3 in amino acids: CATGRANEQFF. The CDR3 nucleotides are TGTGCCACAGGCAGGGCTAATGAGCAGTTCTTC.

This clonotype appeared many times. The chain uses TRBV7-2 and TRBJ2-7; no firm D call. The CDR3 runs to 16 residues. V dropped 8 bases and J dropped 5 bases, with 25 bases sitting between them. CDR1 is SGHTA, CDR2 FQGNSA, per germline. CDR3 DNA: TGTGCCAGCGACCTCTTTGGTGGTGGCAGAATGGACGAGCAGTACTTC. Amino acid sequence: CASDLFGGGRMDEQYF. The whole variable domain, remainder taken from reference TRBV7-2 and TRBJ2-7, is GAGVSQSPSNKVTEKGKDVELRCDPISGHTALYWYRQSLGQGLEFLIYFQGNSAPDKSGLPSDRFSAERTGGSVSTLTIQRTQQEDSAVYLCASDLFGGGRMDEQYFGPGTRLTVT.

This clonotype was found many times. J is TRBJ2-2 and V is TRBV10-3; no reliable D call. Per germline, CDR1 ENHRY and CDR2 SYGVKD. This CDR3 region has 14 residues. The V end was cut by 0 bases, the J end by 2 bases, with 4 bases between. The CDR3 spells CAISESSNTGELFF. In DNA form, the CDR3 reads TGTGCCATCAGTGAGTCCTCAAACACCGGGGAGCTGTTTTTT.